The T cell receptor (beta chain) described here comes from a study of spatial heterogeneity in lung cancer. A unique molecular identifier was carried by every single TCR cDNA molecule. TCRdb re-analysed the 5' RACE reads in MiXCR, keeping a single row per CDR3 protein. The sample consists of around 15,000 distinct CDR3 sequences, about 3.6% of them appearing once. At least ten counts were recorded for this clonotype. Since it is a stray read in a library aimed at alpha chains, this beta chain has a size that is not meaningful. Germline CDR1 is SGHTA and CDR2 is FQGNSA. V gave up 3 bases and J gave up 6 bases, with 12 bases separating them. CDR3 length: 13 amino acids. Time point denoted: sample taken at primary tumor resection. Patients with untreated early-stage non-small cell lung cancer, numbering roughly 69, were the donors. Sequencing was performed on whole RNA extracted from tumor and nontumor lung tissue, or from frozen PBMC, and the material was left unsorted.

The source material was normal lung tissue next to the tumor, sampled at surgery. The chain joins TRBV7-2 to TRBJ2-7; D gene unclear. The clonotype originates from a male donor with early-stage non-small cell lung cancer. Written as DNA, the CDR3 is TGTGCCAGCAGCTTCCTCAGCCTAGGCGAGCAGTACTTC. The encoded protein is CASSFLSLGEQYF. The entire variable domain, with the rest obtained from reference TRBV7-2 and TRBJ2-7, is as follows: GAGVSQSPSNKVTEKGKDVELRCDPISGHTALYWYRQSLGQGLEFLIYFQGNSAPDKSGLPSDRFSAERTGGSVSTLTIQRTQQEDSAVYLCASSFLSLGEQYFGPGTRLTVT.